This T cell receptor beta chain comes out of a study of blood T cell repertoires in COVID-19. Study background: Acute and convalescent COVID-19 samples came from the United States, Italy and Spain.

Sequencing was performed with immunoSEQ multiplex PCR; in TCRdb, only in-frame clones are kept and a portion is missing. Altogether 200,000 to 300,000 clones are present, around four fifths being singletons, with the ten largest covering 4% to 4.5%. Sequences were obtained from peripheral blood. The TCR comes from a man between 60 and 70 years old with acute or convalescent COVID-19.

This CDR3 is CASSLAVGGSLNTEAFF. Here the CDR3 DNA reads TGTGCCAGCAGCTTAGCTGTTGGGGGCTCTTTGAACACTGAAGCTTTCTTT. V usage is TRBV7-8 and J usage is TRBJ1-1, with D perhaps TRBD1 (6 bases). Trimming took 0 bases from V and 0 from J, leaving 14 bases between them. Germline V lookup: CDR1 SGHVS, CDR2 FQNEAQ. The CDR3 totals 17 residues.